These 32 T cell receptor beta chains were all obtained from the same sample, sequenced in a study of shared clonotypes between healthy human individuals. It was CD45RO-negative cells, positively selected for CCR7, that made up naive CD8 cells, with terminally differentiated effector memory CD45RA+ cells excluded. Data came from immunoSEQ multiplex PCR; TCRdb stores just in-frame clones and leaves some out. The sample lists around 2,000,000 clones, about 95% occurring once. Sequencing was carried out using naive CD8+ T cells sorted from blood. The receptors here all came from a man between 18 and 29 years old in good health.

The table lists this clone with a count of one. V gene TRBV6-1 combines with J gene TRBJ1-2; D gene ambiguous. Trimming removed 6 bases from V and 0 bases from J, with 14 bases in between. Germline V gene sequence: CDR1 MNHNS, CDR2 SASEGT. CDR3 length: 15 residues. This CDR3 reads CASRPYETANYGYTF. The CDR3 nucleotides read TGTGCCAGCAGGCCATACGAAACCGCTAACTATGGCTACACCTTC.

The chain links TRBV21-1 to TRBJ1-6; the table's TRBD1 call for D was not verified on the DNA. TRBV21-1 is recorded as a pseudogene. The CDR3 totals 19 residues. For the CDR3, the DNA is TGTGCCAGCAGCACCAACAGGGGGCGAACGAGCTCCTATAATTCACCCCTCCACTTT. This translates into CASSTNRGRTSSYNSPLHF.

The V gene is TRBV27, the J gene TRBJ2-5, with a tentative D call TRBD2 (5 bases). Looked up from germline, CDR1 is MNHEY and CDR2 is SMNVEV (reference sequence). Deletions cut 6 bases from V and 2 bases from J, with 16 bases between. This CDR3 has 15 residues. The CDR3 protein is CASRQLGAAQETQYF. CDR3 in DNA: TGTGCCAGCAGACAACTAGGTGCGGCACAAGAGACCCAGTACTTC.

The table lists this clone with a count of one. The chain joins TRBV4-2 to TRBJ2-5; weak D call: TRBD2 (6 bases). Germline CDR1 reads LGHNA; CDR2 reads YNFKEQ. The CDR3 runs to 14 residues. With 4 bases removed from V and 1 base from J, the gap between germline ends came to 10 bases. CDR3 nucleotides: TGTGCCAGCAGCCTCTTCGGGGGCCAAGAGACCCAGTACTTC. Translating gives CASSLFGGQETQYF.

This sequence joins TRBV5-6 and TRBJ1-1, with TRBD1 as a possible D gene (5 bases). CDR1 and CDR2 from the germline V gene are SGHDT and YYEEEE. V dropped 3 bases and J dropped 3 bases, with 18 bases sitting between them. CDR3 length: 16 residues. The CDR3 here is CASSSPSRVMDTEAFF. The CDR3 nucleotides are TGTGCCAGCAGCTCCCCCTCCAGGGTCATGGACACTGAAGCTTTCTTT.

V gene TRBV9 combines with J gene TRBJ2-7; tentatively, D is TRBD1 or TRBD2 (6 bases each). Per the germline V gene, CDR1 is SGDLS and CDR2 is YYNGEE. V lost 4 bases, J lost 4 bases, and 24 bases lay in between. The CDR3 has 17 residues. Here the CDR3 DNA reads TGTGCCAGCAGCCCAAGGGGGAAAGCGGGTCCGAGGTACGAGCAGTACTTC. Translating it yields CASSPRGKAGPRYEQYF.

V and J are TRBV2 and TRBJ1-1; tentatively, D is TRBD1 (6 bases). V dropped 8 bases and J dropped 2 bases, with 12 bases sitting between them. This CDR3 has 13 amino acids. CDR1 is SNHLY and CDR2 is FYNNEI in the germline V gene. CDR3 coding DNA: TGTGCCAGCTCGGACAGTCTTAACACTGAAGCTTTCTTT. This sequence encodes CASSDSLNTEAFF.

The chain employs TRBV7-9 and TRBJ2-7, with 7 positions matching TRBD1. Germline V gives CDR1 SEHNR, CDR2 FQNEAQ (reference sequence). This CDR3 is built from 15 residues. Germline trimming cut 5 bases from V and 0 bases from J; bases unmatched to any gene: 7. The CDR3 region has the DNA TGTGCCAGCAGCGTACAGGGGCCCCGCTCCTACGAGCAGTACTTC. It encodes CASSVQGPRSYEQYF.

J is TRBJ2-3 and V is TRBV9, with D maybe TRBD1 (6 bases). This CDR3 contains 15 residues. V was pared by 0 bases and J by 1 base, with 9 bases between. From germline, CDR1 is SGDLS and CDR2 YYNGEE. The CDR3 sequence is CASSVEWTGTDTQYF. CDR3 coding DNA: TGTGCCAGCAGCGTAGAGTGGACAGGCACAGATACGCAGTATTTT.

This chain connects TRBV6-1 to TRBJ2-6; no definite D call. This CDR3 is 15 amino acids long. Germline-derived CDR1 and CDR2 are MNHNS and SASEGT. V was trimmed by 1 base and J by 4 bases, leaving 8 bases between them. In DNA form, the CDR3 reads TGTGCCAGCAGTGAAGTTGGGGTCGGGGCCAACGTCCTGACTTTC. It specifies CASSEVGVGANVLTF.

V gene TRBV15 combines with J gene TRBJ2-5, with D perhaps matching TRBD2 (5 bases). The CDR3 is made up of 17 amino acids. V lost 0 bases, J lost 3 bases, and 17 bases lay in between. Germline CDR1 is LNHNV and CDR2 is YYDKDF (reference sequence). The CDR3 DNA follows: TGTGCCACCAGCAGAGATCCCCTCCTCCCCGGGGAAGAGACCCAGTACTTC. Translating gives CATSRDPLLPGEETQYF.

The CDR3 region is CAISEVGGLVYQETQYF. The CDR3 DNA reads TGTGCCATCAGTGAGGTGGGGGGCCTAGTGTACCAAGAGACCCAGTACTTC. V usage is TRBV10-3 and J usage is TRBJ2-5; D assignment may be TRBD1 or TRBD2 (6 bases each). Looked up from germline, CDR1 is ENHRY and CDR2 is SYGVKD. The CDR3 is 17 amino acids. Deletions cut 2 bases from V and 0 bases from J, with 16 bases between.

V and J are TRBV27 and TRBJ2-7; 11 bases fit TRBD2. After removal of 7 bases from V and 2 bases from J, the junction contained 4 bases not matched to a gene. CDR1 and CDR2 (germline): MNHEY, SMNVEV (reference sequence). This CDR3 is 14 amino acids long. The CDR3 spells CASTLAGGTYEQYF. The CDR3 nucleotides are TGTGCCAGCACTCTAGCGGGGGGAACCTACGAGCAGTACTTC.

CDR3 bases: TGCAGCGTTGGTGACGGTTATGGCTACACCTTC. Translating it yields CSVGDGYGYTF. The chain recombines TRBV29-1 with TRBJ1-2; D is unresolved. Germline CDR1 is SQVTM and CDR2 is ANQGSEA. The ends were cut back, 4 bases at V and 5 bases at J, with 8 bases in the middle. CDR3 length: 11 residues.

The chain couples TRBV6-1 to TRBJ2-7; 9 positions agree with TRBD2. The CDR3 has 16 residues. Germline V CDR1 and CDR2: MNHNS, SASEGT. V lost 0 bases, J lost 1 base, and 4 bases stayed unmatched. CDR3 sequence reads: CASSEAVAGVSYEQYF. CDR3 DNA: TGTGCCAGCAGTGAAGCGGTAGCGGGAGTATCCTACGAGCAGTACTTC.

The chain couples TRBV7-6 to TRBJ1-1, with a tentative D call TRBD1 (5 bases). The CDR3 extends over 13 amino acids. V gave up 5 bases and J gave up 3 bases, with 10 bases separating them. Germline V gene sequence: CDR1 SGHVS, CDR2 FNYEAQ. CDR3 region: CASSKGSYTEAFF. The CDR3 bases are TGTGCCAGCAGCAAGGGGTCCTACACTGAAGCTTTCTTT.

The genes are TRBV4-1 and TRBJ2-7, with 8 nucleotides matching TRBD1. Unmatched junction bases numbered 4, after V lost 3 bases and J lost 0 bases. This CDR3 has 15 residues. Germline V gives CDR1 MGHRA, CDR2 YSYEKL. The CDR3 region has the DNA TGCGCCAGCAGCCATGGGACAGGAGTCTCCTACGAGCAGTACTTC. Residues: CASSHGTGVSYEQYF.

The gene calls are TRBV30 and TRBJ1-1, with 7 bases that match TRBD1. CDR3 length equals 13 residues. V shed 6 bases, J shed 5 bases, and the junction held 9 bases outside the gene matches. Per germline, CDR1 GTSNPN and CDR2 SVGIG (reference sequence). CDR3 in DNA: TGTGCCTGTGACAGGGACGGTGGGACTGAAGCTTTCTTT. Protein sequence: CACDRDGGTEAFF.

Notes on this clone: This sample also contains other DNA sequences that code for the same CDR3. The chain employs TRBV4-3 and TRBJ2-7; 11 bases are shared with TRBD1. The ends lost 4 bases at V and 3 bases at J; junction bases unmatched: 2. The CDR3 totals 14 residues. Germline V lookup: CDR1 LGHNA, CDR2 YSLEER. The CDR3 DNA sequence: TGCGCCAGCAGCCCGGGGACAGGGGGCTACGAGCAGTACTTC. Translating gives CASSPGTGGYEQYF.

The chain couples TRBV19 to TRBJ1-2; the D gene is possibly TRBD1 (5 bases). The CDR3 runs to 15 residues. CDR1 is LNHDA, CDR2 SQIVND, per germline (reference sequence). Trimming took 5 bases from V and 1 from J, leaving 14 bases between them. DNA for the CDR3: TGTGCCAGTAGTTTGGACCGGGGGGATAACTATGGCTACACCTTC. It is translated as CASSLDRGDNYGYTF. The full variable domain, completed using reference TRBV19 and TRBJ1-2, is DGGITQSPKYLFRKEGQNVTLSCEQNLNHDAMYWYRQDPGQGLRLIYYSQIVNDFQKGDIAEGYSVSREKKESFPLTVTSAQKNPTAFYLCASSLDRGDNYGYTFGSGTRLTVV.

The genes are TRBV9 and TRBJ1-1; a possible D gene is TRBD1 (5 bases). V gave up 3 bases and J gave up 1 base, with 10 bases separating them. The length of the CDR3 is 14 residues. CDR1 and CDR2 from the germline V gene are SGDLS and YYNGEE. This CDR3 is CASSAAGGNTEAFF. Written as DNA, the CDR3 is TGTGCCAGCAGCGCCGCGGGGGGGAACACTGAAGCTTTCTTT.

CDR3 coding DNA: TGCGCCAGCAGCCAAGAGGTTTGGACAGGGGGCGAGGCAGATACGCAGTATTTT. This encodes CASSQEVWTGGEADTQYF. The rearrangement links TRBV4-3 to TRBJ2-3; 11 bases are shared with TRBD1. CDR1 is LGHNA, CDR2 YSLEER, per germline. J was trimmed by 4 bases and V by 0 bases; bases with no gene match: 9. This CDR3 is built from 18 residues.

V is TRBV7-9 and J is TRBJ1-1; 7 nucleotides line up with TRBD1. The CDR3 runs to 14 residues. CDR1 and CDR2 from the germline V gene are SEHNR and FQNEAQ (reference sequence). V lost 5 bases to trimming and J lost 6 bases; unmatched junction nucleotides: 9. CDR3 sequence: CASSRVQGPAEAFF. Written as DNA, the CDR3 is TGTGCCAGCAGCCGAGTACAGGGGCCGGCTGAAGCTTTCTTT.

The chain couples TRBV10-1 to TRBJ2-1; 12 positions match TRBD2. The germline V gene encodes CDR1 WNHNN and CDR2 SYGVQD (reference sequence). With 2 bases clipped from V and 9 bases from J, the junction kept 2 bases outside the gene matches. The CDR3 runs to 14 residues. The CDR3 sequence is CASSETGLAGEQFF. The DNA for the CDR3 is TGCGCCAGCAGTGAGACGGGACTAGCGGGTGAGCAGTTCTTC.

For this clone: At one of its ends the junction is not consistent with the germline gene, which may arise from a read error. The sample contains more than one DNA sequence encoding this CDR3. The chain is built from TRBV6-1 and TRBJ2-3, with 7 bases lining up with TRBD1. Germline lookup yields CDR1 MNHNS and CDR2 SASEGT. This CDR3 is built from 15 residues. CDR3 nucleotide sequence: TGTGCCAGCAGCGAAGACAGGGTGAGCACAGATACGCAGTATTTT. Protein: CASSEDRVSTDTQYF.

This sequence joins TRBV6-5 and TRBJ1-1; D unclear. Trimming removed 2 bases at V and 5 bases at J, with 18 bases between. Per germline, CDR1 MNHEY and CDR2 SVGAGI. The CDR3 is 16 residues long. The CDR3 sequence is CASSYGQVLGWTEAFF. In nucleotides, the CDR3 is TGTGCCAGCAGTTACGGGCAGGTTCTAGGGTGGACTGAAGCTTTCTTT.

This chain connects TRBV27 to TRBJ2-3; D might be TRBD2 (5 bases). With 6 bases removed from V and 0 bases from J, the gap between germline ends came to 13 bases. The germline V gene has CDR1 MNHEY and CDR2 SMNVEV (reference sequence). This CDR3 has 15 amino acids. CDR3 sequence reads: CASSLGETSTDTQYF. CDR3 sequence (DNA): TGTGCCAGCAGCCTCGGGGAGACTAGCACAGATACGCAGTATTTT.

The V and J genes are TRBV4-2 and TRBJ1-2; 8 bases agree with TRBD1. CDR3 length equals 15 residues. V shed 0 bases, J shed 6 bases, and the junction held 6 bases outside the gene matches. Germline V lookup: CDR1 LGHNA, CDR2 YNFKEQ. CDR3 region: CASSQEEQGGNGYTF. The CDR3 nucleotides read TGTGCCAGCAGCCAAGAGGAACAGGGGGGGAATGGCTACACCTTC.

This clone was picked up a small number of times. The gene calls are TRBV4-1 and TRBJ1-1, with 8 bases matching TRBD1. CDR3 length: 14 residues. V gave up 2 bases and J gave up 3 bases; unmatched junction bases: 2. Germline V CDR1 and CDR2: MGHRA, YSYEKL. The CDR3, as DNA: TGCGCCAGCAGCCAACAGGGGGCGCACACTGAAGCTTTCTTT. Its translation is CASSQQGAHTEAFF.

This clone was seen only once. The gene calls are TRBV7-9 and TRBJ2-6; D is possibly TRBD2 (6 bases). The V and J ends lost 5 bases and 0 bases respectively, with 14 bases between them. CDR1 is SEHNR, CDR2 FQNEAQ, per germline (reference sequence). CDR3 length: 17 residues. DNA of the CDR3: TGTGCCAGCAGCCGGGGGACGACTCACTCTGGGGCCAACGTCCTGACTTTC. Its translation: CASSRGTTHSGANVLTF. Full variable domain (remainder filled in from reference TRBV7-9 and TRBJ2-6): DTGVSQNPRHKITKRGQNVTFRCDPISEHNRLYWYRQTLGQGPEFLTYFQNEAQLEKSRLLSDRFSAERPKGSFSTLEIQRTEQGDSAMYLCASSRGTTHSGANVLTFGAGSRLTVL.

The rearrangement joins TRBV4-1 to TRBJ2-7; a possible D gene is TRBD1 (6 bases). Trimming took off 0 bases at V and 1 base at J, with 19 bases between the two ends. CDR1 is MGHRA, CDR2 YSYEKL, per germline. The CDR3 sequence is 18 residues long. The CDR3 sequence is CASSQDWYETGLSYEQYF. Here the CDR3 DNA reads TGCGCCAGCAGCCAAGATTGGTACGAGACAGGACTTTCCTACGAGCAGTACTTC.

The genes are TRBV27 and TRBJ2-7; the match to TRBD1 covers 7 bases. The CDR3 sequence is 14 residues long. Germline CDR1 and CDR2: MNHEY and SMNVEV (reference sequence). The junction had 4 bases not matched to a gene; V was cut back by 5 bases and J by 0 bases. For the CDR3, the DNA is TGTGCCAGCAGTATTGGACAGGCCTCCTACGAGCAGTACTTC. The encoded protein is CASSIGQASYEQYF.